These 18 T cell receptor beta chains came from one sample sequenced in a study of blood T cell repertoires in COVID-19. Only in-frame clones appear in the TCRdb table, and some are missing; sequencing was by immunoSEQ multiplex PCR. The repertoire consists of around 130,000 clones, with 77% occurring once and the leading ten covering roughly 8.6%. The sequenced material came from peripheral blood. The source is a human donor in a cohort sampled during active COVID-19.

A few counts support this clone. This rearrangement joins TRBV7-2 to TRBJ2-7, with TRBD2 identical over 10 bases. The J segment lost 3 bases and the V segment lost 2 bases, leaving 10 bases of the junction unmatched. The CDR3 totals 17 residues. Germline V gene sequence: CDR1 SGHTA, CDR2 FQGNSA. This CDR3 is CASSLRSSGRYLYEQYF. CDR3 nucleotides: TGTGCCAGCAGCTTAAGGAGTAGCGGGAGGTATCTCTACGAGCAGTACTTC.

The chain carries TRBV4-1 and TRBJ1-2, with D tentatively TRBD1 (6 bases). The V and J ends lost 5 bases and 4 bases respectively, with 11 bases between them. Germline V gene data show CDR1 as MGHRA and CDR2 as YSYEKL. The CDR3 totals 13 residues. CDR3 residues: CASSGDRSYGYTF. CDR3 coding DNA: TGCGCCAGCAGCGGAGACAGGAGCTATGGCTACACCTTC.

The chain carries TRBV6-6 and TRBJ2-7; perhaps TRBD1 as D (6 bases). There are 14 residues in the CDR3. Germline-derived CDR1 and CDR2 are MNHNY and SVGAGI (reference sequence). Trimming took 7 bases from V and 1 from J, leaving 14 bases between them. CDR3 sequence: CASTSSGESYEQYF. The CDR3 DNA reads TGTGCCAGCACCTCTTCAGGGGAATCCTACGAGCAGTACTTC.

The chain combines TRBV6-4 with TRBJ1-2; a possible D gene is TRBD1 (6 bases). V lost 3 bases, J lost 5 bases, and 10 bases lay in between. The CDR3 spans 13 residues. Germline loops: CDR1 MRHNA, CDR2 SNTAGT. The CDR3 loop is CASSDGGGYGYTF. For the CDR3, the DNA is TGTGCCAGCAGTGATGGGGGCGGGTATGGCTACACCTTC.

The CDR3 loop is CSVEQGKGYEQYF. CDR3 sequence (DNA): TGCAGCGTTGAACAGGGGAAGGGCTACGAGCAGTACTTC. The chain couples TRBV29-1 to TRBJ2-7; D may be TRBD1 (6 bases). Trimming removed 2 bases from V and 3 bases from J, with 11 bases in between. In germline, CDR1 is SQVTM, CDR2 ANQGSEA. The CDR3 consists of 13 residues.

This clone was found once. The rearrangement joins TRBV29-1 to TRBJ2-7; 10 bases line up with TRBD1. The CDR3 has 14 residues. The V gene end was trimmed by 5 bases and the J gene end by 1 base; junction bases not matched to a gene: 5. The germline gives CDR1 SQVTM, CDR2 ANQGSEA. The CDR3 is CSVQDRGRSYEQYF. CDR3 bases: TGCAGCGTTCAGGACAGGGGGAGGTCCTACGAGCAGTACTTC.

A few counts support this clone. The CDR3 region has the DNA TGTGCCAGCAGGGCCGCGGGCGGTAATGAAAAACTGTTTTTT. This sequence encodes CASRAAGGNEKLFF. The chain couples TRBV2 to TRBJ1-4; no definite D call. The CDR3 runs to 14 residues. The V end was cut by 6 bases, the J end by 4 bases, with 12 bases between. Germline V CDR1 and CDR2: SNHLY, FYNNEI.

The V call is TRBV19, the J call TRBJ1-5; 7 bases match TRBD1. Germline loops: CDR1 LNHDA, CDR2 SQIVND (reference sequence). V was pared by 4 bases and J by 3 bases, with 3 bases of the junction left unmatched. The CDR3 totals 14 residues. The CDR3 spells CASSTTGDNQPQHF. CDR3 coding DNA: TGTGCCAGTAGTACCACAGGGGACAATCAGCCCCAGCATTTT. The full variable domain, with the rest looked up from reference TRBV19 and TRBJ1-5, is DGGITQSPKYLFRKEGQNVTLSCEQNLNHDAMYWYRQDPGQGLRLIYYSQIVNDFQKGDIAEGYSVSREKKESFPLTVTSAQKNPTAFYLCASSTTGDNQPQHFGDGTRLSIL.

The CDR3 DNA follows: TGTGCCATCAGCAACAGGGGTTTCTCTGGAAACACCATATATTTT. Its protein product is CAISNRGFSGNTIYF. V gene TRBV10-3 combines with J gene TRBJ1-3; 7 bases align to TRBD1. In germline, CDR1 is ENHRY, CDR2 SYGVKD. The V gene end was trimmed by 6 bases and the J gene end by 0 bases; junction bases not matched to a gene: 5. The CDR3 is made up of 15 amino acids.

A few counts support this clone. V is TRBV19 and J is TRBJ1-5, with D maybe TRBD1 (5 bases). There are 14 residues in the CDR3. V was shortened by 3 bases and J by 3 bases, with 9 bases between the two germline ends. CDR1 and CDR2 (germline): LNHDA, SQIVND (reference sequence). In DNA, the CDR3 is TGTGCCAGTAGTATCCGGGGGGTCAATCAGCCCCAGCATTTT. Translating gives CASSIRGVNQPQHF.

A few counts support this clone. This chain links TRBV19 with TRBJ1-5; 9 nucleotides align to TRBD1. The V gene end was trimmed by 7 bases and the J gene end by 7 bases; junction bases not matched to a gene: 8. CDR3 length: 14 amino acids. The germline CDR1 and CDR2 sequences are LNHDA and SQIVND (reference sequence). DNA of the CDR3: TGTGCCAGTATGCCCCCGACAGGGGGACAGCCCCAGCATTTT. It translates to CASMPPTGGQPQHF.

This clone came up once. The chain combines TRBV11-2 with TRBJ2-7; TRBD1 is a possible D gene (6 bases). Trimming took off 5 bases at V and 1 base at J, with 12 bases between the two ends. The germline gives CDR1 SGHAT, CDR2 FQNNGV. CDR3 length: 14 residues. This CDR3 is CASSLLQGSYEQYF. DNA of the CDR3: TGTGCCAGCAGCCTCCTACAGGGTTCCTACGAGCAGTACTTC.

The gene calls are TRBV6-6 and TRBJ1-4, with 10 bases lining up with TRBD1. The CDR3 consists of 13 residues. V lost 6 bases to trimming and J lost 5 bases; unmatched junction nucleotides: 0. Germline V lookup: CDR1 MNHNY, CDR2 SVGAGI (reference sequence). The CDR3 DNA is TGTGCCAGCAGGGGACAGGGGAATGAAAAACTGTTTTTT. This codes for CASRGQGNEKLFF.

V usage is TRBV2 and J usage is TRBJ1-1; maybe TRBD1 (5 bases). CDR3 size: 13 residues. Germline-derived CDR1 and CDR2 are SNHLY and FYNNEI. Between the trimmed V and J ends, which lost 6 bases and 4 bases, there was a span of 12 bases. The CDR3 here is CASRGELGTEAFF. As DNA, the CDR3 is TGTGCCAGCAGAGGGGAACTTGGCACTGAAGCTTTCTTT.

The rearrangement links TRBV2 to TRBJ1-4; maybe TRBD1 (5 bases). V lost 4 bases and J 7 bases, leaving 13 bases between the germline ends. From germline, CDR1 is SNHLY and CDR2 FYNNEI. CDR3 length: 14 residues. The CDR3 region is CASSAAGRGEKLFF. The CDR3, as DNA: TGTGCCAGCAGTGCTGCAGGGAGGGGTGAAAAACTGTTTTTT.

As regards this clone: Other DNA sequences in this sample translate to the same CDR3. The V gene is TRBV5-1, the J gene TRBJ2-6; the D is unclear. The CDR3 spans 14 residues. Trimming took off 0 bases at V and 3 bases at J, with 4 bases between the two ends. Germline values: CDR1 SGHRS, CDR2 YFSETQ. The CDR3 DNA reads as TGCGCCAGCAGCTTGGGAGGTGGGGCCAACGTCCTGACTTTC. Translating gives CASSLGGGANVLTF.

This rearrangement joins TRBV28 to TRBJ2-2; tentatively, D is TRBD2 (6 bases). The CDR3 length is 15 residues. The germline V gene has CDR1 MDHEN and CDR2 SYDVKM. Trimming took 3 bases from V and 1 from J, leaving 9 bases between them. In DNA, the CDR3 is TGTGCCAGCAGTTTGGGGGGAGGGAACACCGGGGAGCTGTTTTTT. Translation gives CASSLGGGNTGELFF.

This chain uses TRBV5-1 with TRBJ2-5; 14 positions match TRBD2. Losses at the gene ends were 4 bases for V and 5 bases for J; bases not matched to a gene: 4. The V gene's germline CDR1 is SGHRS and CDR2 YFSETQ. The CDR3 loop spans 15 amino acids. The CDR3 region has the DNA TGCGCCAGCAGCCTGACTAGCGGGGGGGCGGAGACCCAGTACTTC. This translates into CASSLTSGGAETQYF.